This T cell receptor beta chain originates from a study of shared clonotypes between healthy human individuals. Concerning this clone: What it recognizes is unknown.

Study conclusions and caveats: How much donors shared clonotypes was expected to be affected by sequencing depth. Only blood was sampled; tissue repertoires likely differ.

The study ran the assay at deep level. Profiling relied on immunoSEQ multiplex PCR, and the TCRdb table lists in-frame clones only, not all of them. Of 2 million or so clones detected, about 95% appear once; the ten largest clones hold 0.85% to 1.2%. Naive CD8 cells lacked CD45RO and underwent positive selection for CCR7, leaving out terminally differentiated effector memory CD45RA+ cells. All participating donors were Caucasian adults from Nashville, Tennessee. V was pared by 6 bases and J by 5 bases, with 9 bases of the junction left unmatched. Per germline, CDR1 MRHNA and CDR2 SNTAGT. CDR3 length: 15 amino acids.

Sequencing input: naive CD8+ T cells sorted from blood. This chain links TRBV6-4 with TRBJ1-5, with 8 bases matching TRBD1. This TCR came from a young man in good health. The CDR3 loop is CASSSRGQGYQPQHF. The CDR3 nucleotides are TGTGCCAGCAGCTCCAGGGGGCAGGGCTATCAGCCCCAGCATTTT.